These 15 T cell receptor beta chains share one sample of origin, sequenced in a study of T cell clones after liver transplantation. TCRdb's copy holds only in-frame clones and misses some; the assay was immunoSEQ multiplex PCR. Of around 100,000 clones listed, about 88% are singletons. Material: CD4+ T cells from blood, obtained 45 to 50 months after liver transplant. The receptors shown here come from a human patient who received a liver transplant. The graft donor may account for some of the T cells.

This chain connects TRBV9 to TRBJ2-2, with 10 positions matching TRBD1. Germline CDR1 and CDR2: SGDLS and YYNGEE. With 4 bases clipped from V and 0 bases from J, the junction kept 3 bases outside the gene matches. This CDR3 spans 16 amino acids. CDR3 protein: CASSPGTGANTGELFF. The CDR3, as DNA: TGTGCCAGCAGCCCGGGGACAGGGGCGAACACCGGGGAGCTGTTTTTT.

The chain couples TRBV7-2 to TRBJ1-5; D uncertain. CDR3 size: 15 residues. Germline V gives CDR1 SGHTA, CDR2 FQGNSA. Trimming left V 1 base short and J 0 bases short, with 7 bases between. Written as DNA, the CDR3 is TGTGCCAGCAGCTTAGACCATTATAGCAATCAGCCCCAGCATTTT. Translated, it gives CASSLDHYSNQPQHF. The full variable domain, with the rest looked up from reference TRBV7-2 and TRBJ1-5, is GAGVSQSPSNKVTEKGKDVELRCDPISGHTALYWYRQSLGQGLEFLIYFQGNSAPDKSGLPSDRFSAERTGGSVSTLTIQRTQQEDSAVYLCASSLDHYSNQPQHFGDGTRLSIL.

This clone was picked up one time. The chain combines TRBV6-1 with TRBJ2-6; D gene ambiguous. The CDR3 loop spans 16 amino acids. The V end lost 3 bases, the J end lost 0 bases, and 9 bases lay between the germline ends. Germline CDR1 MNHNS, CDR2 SASEGT. The DNA of the CDR3 is TGTGCCAGCAGTGATAGGGCGCTCTCTGGGGCCAACGTCCTGACTTTC. This encodes CASSDRALSGANVLTF.

V and J are TRBV4-1 and TRBJ1-4, with 11 bases matching TRBD1. This CDR3 comprises 16 residues. Germline V CDR1 and CDR2: MGHRA, YSYEKL. V dropped 4 bases and J dropped 7; count of bases not matched to a gene: 8. CDR3 nucleotide sequence: TGCGCCAGCAGCCCTGGACAGGGGGCGCGAAGTGAAAAACTGTTTTTT. Amino acids: CASSPGQGARSEKLFF.

This rearrangement joins TRBV5-1 to TRBJ2-5; D might be TRBD1 or TRBD2, each matching 5 bases. The J call is in doubt because the DNA end fits TRBJ2-7 better. The germline CDR1 and CDR2 sequences are SGHRS and YFSETQ. The CDR3 length is 15 residues. CDR3 nucleotides: TGCGCCAGCAGTACTAATGCAGGGACCTCCTACGAGCAGTACTTC. It codes for CASSTNAGTSYEQYF.

This clone was seen more than once but under ten times. The rearrangement uses TRBV19 and TRBJ1-1; unclear D gene. The germline V gene encodes CDR1 LNHDA and CDR2 SQIVND (reference sequence). Trimming removed 2 bases at V and 1 base at J, with 8 bases between. The CDR3 spans 14 residues. The CDR3 loop reads CASSISLTNTEAFF. For the CDR3, the DNA is TGTGCCAGTAGTATATCCCTAACGAACACTGAAGCTTTCTTT.

The V call is TRBV28, the J call TRBJ2-7; D assignment may be TRBD1 or TRBD2 (7 bases each). The germline V gene encodes CDR1 MDHEN and CDR2 SYDVKM. The CDR3 is made up of 16 amino acids. V was shortened by 5 bases and J by 3 bases, with 20 bases between the two germline ends. The CDR3 is CASSQQGSGGIYEQYF. DNA for the CDR3: TGTGCCAGCAGTCAACAGGGGTCGGGGGGCATCTACGAGCAGTACTTC.

This clone was seen a handful of times. The rearrangement links TRBV5-4 to TRBJ2-3; TRBD2 matches at 10 bases. The CDR3 spans 15 residues. J gave up 6 bases and V 5 bases, and 9 bases lay outside the gene matches. The germline V gene has CDR1 SGHNT and CDR2 YYREEE (reference sequence). The CDR3 here is CASRKPGTSADTQYF. The CDR3 DNA reads as TGTGCCAGCAGGAAACCCGGGACTAGCGCGGATACGCAGTATTTT.

This clone was recorded once. This chain connects TRBV9 to TRBJ1-5, with 10 bases lining up with TRBD1. In germline, CDR1 is SGDLS, CDR2 YYNGEE. The CDR3 extends over 14 amino acids. Losses at the gene ends were 2 bases for V and 9 bases for J; bases not matched to a gene: 5. The CDR3: CASSVGTGALPQHF. CDR3 in DNA: TGTGCCAGCAGCGTCGGGACAGGGGCTCTGCCCCAGCATTTT.

V gene TRBV5-6 combines with J gene TRBJ1-5, with a tentative D call TRBD1 (5 bases). Germline CDR1 reads SGHDT; CDR2 reads YYEEEE. The CDR3 extends over 16 amino acids. V shed 0 bases and J shed 1 base, with 11 bases lying between them. Here the CDR3 DNA reads TGTGCCAGCAGCTTGGCCGGGGGAGGCAGCAATCAGCCCCAGCATTTT. Translated, it gives CASSLAGGGSNQPQHF.

The chain employs TRBV11-2 and TRBJ1-4; no firm D call. The CDR3 is made up of 13 amino acids. V lost 7 bases and J lost 4, with 10 bases in between. Germline V CDR1 and CDR2: SGHAT, FQNNGV. CDR3 loop: CASTRSGNEKLFF. The DNA of the CDR3 is TGTGCCAGCACCCGATCGGGTAATGAAAAACTGTTTTTT.

The chain carries TRBV19 and TRBJ1-1; 7 bases align to TRBD1. Germline assignment: CDR1 LNHDA and CDR2 SQIVND (reference sequence). With V trimmed by 5 bases and J by 0 bases, 9 bases remained unmatched. The CDR3 length is 16 residues. CDR3 in DNA: TGTGCCAGTAGTCTCCAGGGGGTCGAGATGAACACTGAAGCTTTCTTT. Amino acids: CASSLQGVEMNTEAFF.

The CDR3 spells CASSHGLAGGSEWTQYF. The CDR3 nucleotides are TGTGCCAGCAGCCACGGACTAGCGGGGGGGTCGGAGTGGACCCAGTACTTC. The genes are TRBV9 and TRBJ2-5; 15 bases are shared with TRBD2. The ends lost 4 bases at V and 7 bases at J; junction bases unmatched: 11. The CDR3 covers 17 residues. Germline V gene data show CDR1 as SGDLS and CDR2 as YYNGEE.

The chain joins TRBV7-8 to TRBJ1-6, with D possibly being TRBD1 (6 bases). The CDR3 is 13 amino acids. The V and J ends lost 5 bases and 7 bases respectively, with 9 bases between them. Germline loops: CDR1 SGHVS, CDR2 FQNEAQ. The CDR3 nucleotides read TGTGCCAGCAGCCCAGGGGAAAATTCACCCCTCCACTTT. Translating it yields CASSPGENSPLHF.

The chain joins TRBV7-9 to TRBJ1-2; maybe TRBD1 (6 bases). The CDR3 consists of 14 residues. The germline gives CDR1 SEHNR, CDR2 FQNEAQ (reference sequence). Between the trimmed V and J ends, which lost 2 bases and 5 bases, there was a span of 12 bases. The CDR3 coding sequence is TGTGCCAGCAGCTTAACGCAGGGGTGGTATGGCTACACCTTC. Translated: CASSLTQGWYGYTF.